The clone carrying this T cell receptor beta chain was observed many times. Its specificity is unknown. Transcripts of RNA were the source for amplifying TCR beta CDR3 regions. The workflow started with a first-round RT-PCR run with HTBI primers and then moved on to a second-round multiplex PCR. TCRdb fed the multiplex PCR reads into MiXCR, producing one record per CDR3 protein. The sample comprises under 350,000 distinct CDR3 sequences, 17% of which are singletons, and roughly 12% rests with the top ten. This entry is derived from a study of Graves' ophthalmopathy and Graves' hyperthyroidism. The CDR3 has 15 residues. Trimming removed 4 bases from V and 0 bases from J, with 13 bases in between. Germline V gene lookup returns CDR1 DFQATT and CDR2 SNEGSKA (reference sequence). Study-level points and caveats: Discriminating ophthalmopathy from stable hyperthyroidism, a 13-signature model attained a sensitivity of over 85% and a specificity of approximately 81%.

The chain recombines TRBV20-1 with TRBJ1-3; the D is unclear. This sequence was found in an adult man with Graves' ophthalmopathy. Input material: peripheral blood. This CDR3 reads CSATSAGLSGNTIYF. CDR3 bases: TGCAGTGCTACCTCCGCCGGCCTCTCTGGAAACACCATATATTTT.